This paragraph covers one TCR beta chain sequence. Its antigen is not known. This sample is drawn from a study of T-cell reconstitution after alpha-beta-depleted transplantation in children. Preparation of the TCRbeta library used unique molecular identifiers. TCRdb re-analysed the PCR reads in MiXCR, keeping a single row per CDR3 protein. The sample contains 440,000 or so distinct CDR3 sequences, around 46% of which appear only once. Study-wide findings and caveats: Newly produced T cells mostly accounted for T-cell counts and diversity one year post-transplant. Roughly two months post-transplant, alpha-beta T cells reportedly originated from several hundred graft clones that had expanded. Day-60 TCRbeta diversity that was high in some patients was derived from surviving recipient T cells and thymic progenitors.

Trimming removed 5 bases from V and 4 bases from J; junction bases left unmatched: 5. Germline assignment: CDR1 SGHNT and CDR2 YYREEE (reference sequence). There are 15 residues in the CDR3. This chain joins TRBV5-4 and TRBJ2-1; TRBD2 matches at 11 bases. This receptor was obtained from a girl aged 2 to 10 with aplastic anemia, due to receive a stem cell transplant. Sequenced here: PBMCs, sampled before TCRalphabeta/CD19-depleted stem cell transplant. CDR3 loop: CASSRGLADYNEQFF. The CDR3, as DNA: TGTGCCAGCAGTCGGGGACTAGCGGATTACAATGAGCAGTTCTTC. Full variable domain (rest looked up from reference TRBV5-4 and TRBJ2-1): ETGVTQSPTHLIKTRGQQVTLRCSSQSGHNTVSWYQQALGQGPQFIFQYYREEENGRGNFPPRFSGLQFPNYSSELNVNALELDDSALYLCASSRGLADYNEQFFGPGTRLTVL.